These 26 T cell receptor beta chains were all obtained from the same sample, sequenced in a study of T cell repertoires in cytomegalovirus infection. TCRdb reprocessed the reads via MiXCR and lists one record per CDR3 protein. The table records 200,000 or so distinct CDR3 sequences, roughly 27% of them present only once. The source material was PBMCs. These receptors all come from a human donor in good health (CMV status not recorded). Some clones in this sample may be carry-over from other donors' samples.

Written as DNA, the CDR3 is TGTGCCAGCAGTCCGGACGGAGGGGGCTACACCTTC. Translating it yields CASSPDGGGYTF. The chain joins TRBV12-3 or TRBV12-4 to TRBJ1-2; D unresolved. Deletions cut 5 bases from V and 8 bases from J, with 12 bases between. The CDR3 loop spans 12 amino acids.

This clonotype was picked up a small number of times. The CDR3 loop reads CSAQQGYEQYF. The CDR3, as DNA: TGCAGCGCGCAACAGGGATACGAGCAGTACTTC. The rearrangement links TRBV29-1 to TRBJ2-7; perhaps TRBD1 as D (6 bases). Deletions cut 7 bases from V and 4 bases from J, with 11 bases between. The CDR3 runs 11 residues. Germline CDR1 and CDR2: SQVTM and ANQGSEA.

This clonotype was seen many times. This chain joins TRBV7-3 and TRBJ2-2, with 9 bases fitting TRBD2. This CDR3 comprises 16 residues. CDR1 is SGHTA and CDR2 is FQGTGA in the germline V gene. The ends lost 0 bases at V and 5 bases at J; junction bases unmatched: 4. The CDR3 DNA reads TGTGCCAGCAGCTTAACTAGCGGGGGCGGTACCGGGGAGCTGTTTTTT. Translating it yields CASSLTSGGGTGELFF.

This clonotype has a handful of counts. The V gene is TRBV5-1, the J gene TRBJ1-2; 9 bases map to TRBD1. CDR1 SGHRS and CDR2 YFSETQ come from the germline V gene. Germline trimming cut 3 bases from V and 5 bases from J; bases unmatched to any gene: 5. The CDR3 has 14 amino acids. The CDR3 DNA reads as TGCGCCAGCAGCTCGTCGACAGGGGGTTATGGCTACACCTTC. It specifies CASSSSTGGYGYTF.

This clonotype appeared many times. J is TRBJ1-1 and V is TRBV7-6, with 7 bases aligning to TRBD1. Germline-derived CDR1 and CDR2 are SGHVS and FNYEAQ. This CDR3 has 16 residues. V gave up 5 bases and J gave up 0 bases; unmatched junction bases: 9. CDR3 sequence (DNA): TGTGCCAGCAGCCCAGGGGGGGGGATGGTGAACACTGAAGCTTTCTTT. It specifies CASSPGGGMVNTEAFF.

The V and J genes are TRBV12-5 and TRBJ2-1; maybe TRBD2 (6 bases). The CDR3 has 16 amino acids. The germline CDR1 and CDR2 sequences are LGHNT and FRNRAP. V was clipped by 0 bases and J by 5 bases, with 14 bases between them. The CDR3 here is CASGLVVGTAHNEQFF. The CDR3 region has the DNA TGTGCTAGTGGTTTGGTAGTAGGGACTGCACACAATGAGCAGTTCTTC.

This clonotype appeared many times. The chain combines TRBV7-2 with TRBJ1-1; D perhaps matches TRBD1 (6 bases). V was pared by 5 bases and J by 0 bases, with 13 bases between. There are 15 residues in the CDR3. Germline V lookup: CDR1 SGHTA, CDR2 FQGNSA. In DNA, the CDR3 is TGTGCCAGCAGCAAAGCGGGGGCGCTGAACACTGAAGCTTTCTTT. The encoded protein is CASSKAGALNTEAFF.

This chain uses TRBV20-1 with TRBJ1-4, with TRBD1 as a possible D gene (6 bases). In germline, CDR1 is DFQATT, CDR2 SNEGSKA (reference sequence). This CDR3 is 10 amino acids long. V was trimmed by 5 bases and J by 16 bases, leaving 14 bases between them. The CDR3 spells CSALGTFQFF. The CDR3 DNA sequence: TGCAGTGCTCTGGGGACATTTCAGTTTTTT.

This clonotype was found many times. V gene TRBV7-2 combines with J gene TRBJ2-7, with D tentatively TRBD1 (6 bases). Deletions cut 5 bases from V and 3 bases from J, with 14 bases between. Per germline, CDR1 SGHTA and CDR2 FQGNSA. The CDR3 is 14 amino acids. CDR3 protein: CASSVQGWGYEQYF. CDR3 DNA: TGTGCCAGCAGCGTCCAGGGGTGGGGCTACGAGCAGTACTTC.

The table lists this clonotype with a few counts. The rearrangement joins TRBV4-1 to TRBJ2-1; TRBD2 might be the D (5 bases). Germline CDR1 MGHRA, CDR2 YSYEKL. The V end lost 3 bases, the J end lost 5 bases, and 14 bases lay between the germline ends. The CDR3 consists of 15 residues. The CDR3 nucleotides read TGCGCCAGCAGCCATTCTTCGGACGGGAACAATGAGCAGTTCTTC. This gives the protein CASSHSSDGNNEQFF.

This chain joins TRBV6-5 and TRBJ2-2, with D unresolved. This CDR3 contains 13 residues. The V and J ends lost 6 bases and 7 bases respectively, with 12 bases between them. Germline V gene lookup returns CDR1 MNHEY and CDR2 SVGAGI. The CDR3 region is CASRNSRIGELFF. The CDR3 bases are TGTGCCAGCAGAAATAGCAGGATCGGGGAGCTGTTTTTT.

There are a few counts of this clonotype. This rearrangement joins TRBV6-2 or TRBV6-3 to TRBJ1-5, with D possibly matching TRBD1 (5 bases). Trimming pared 4 bases from V and 6 bases from J, leaving 13 bases between. The germline gives CDR1 MNHEY, CDR2 SVGEGT. The CDR3 covers 14 residues. Here the CDR3 DNA reads TGTGCCAGCAGTTCCCAACTTGGGGGTCAGCCCCAGCATTTT. Translation: CASSSQLGGQPQHF.

This chain joins TRBV30 and TRBJ1-1; D remains unclear. This CDR3 spans 13 amino acids. The germline CDR1 and CDR2 sequences are GTSNPN and SVGIG (reference sequence). Trimming pared 7 bases from V and 4 bases from J, leaving 16 bases between. The chain's CDR3 is CASEGPWGTEAFF. The CDR3 region has the DNA TGTGCCTCTGAAGGTCCGTGGGGCACTGAAGCTTTCTTT.

The J gene is TRBJ1-3, the V gene TRBV19, with 7 nucleotides matching TRBD1. The V gene end was trimmed by 9 bases and the J gene end by 4 bases; junction bases not matched to a gene: 9. The CDR3 has 14 residues. Looked up from germline, CDR1 is LNHDA and CDR2 is SQIVND (reference sequence). The CDR3 nucleotides read TGTGCCAGCCTCCGACAGGGACAAGGAAACACCATATATTTT. Protein product: CASLRQGQGNTIYF. Supplemented by reference TRBV19 and TRBJ1-3, the full variable domain reads DGGITQSPKYLFRKEGQNVTLSCEQNLNHDAMYWYRQDPGQGLRLIYYSQIVNDFQKGDIAEGYSVSREKKESFPLTVTSAQKNPTAFYLCASLRQGQGNTIYFGEGSWLTVV.

V usage is TRBV5-1 and J usage is TRBJ2-6; 8 nucleotides match TRBD1. The CDR3 consists of 18 residues. Germline V gene data show CDR1 as SGHRS and CDR2 as YFSETQ. V lost 4 bases and J lost 0; bases outside the gene matches: 9. This chain's CDR3 is CASSHRTGSSSGANVLTF. In nucleotides, the CDR3 is TGCGCCAGCAGCCACAGGACAGGGAGTTCCTCTGGGGCCAACGTCCTGACTTTC.

This clonotype has more than one count but fewer than ten. This chain joins TRBV5-6 and TRBJ2-7; the D call may be TRBD1 or TRBD2 (6 bases each). This CDR3 is 15 amino acids long. V was cut by 3 bases and J by 1 base, with 14 bases left in between. Germline V gene lookup returns CDR1 SGHDT and CDR2 YYEEEE. The CDR3 sequence: CASSSRGALSYEQYF. The CDR3 nucleotides are TGTGCCAGCAGCTCGAGGGGGGCCCTATCCTACGAGCAGTACTTC.

This clonotype came up a few times. The CDR3 loop is CASMIETFGTEAFF. In DNA form, the CDR3 reads TGTGCCAGCATGATTGAGACCTTTGGGACTGAAGCTTTCTTT. The chain is built from TRBV2 and TRBJ1-1; no firm D call. The germline V and J ends were trimmed by 7 bases and 5 bases, with 17 bases remaining between them. The germline CDR1 and CDR2 sequences are SNHLY and FYNNEI. The CDR3 runs to 14 residues.

Comments on this clonotype: The CDR3 end shows no conserved phenylalanine or tryptophan, and so a read error is likely. CDR3 nucleotides: TGTGCCAGCAGGCCCCACGGCACGGAGACCCAGTACATC. Translation: CASRPHGTETQYI. The chain carries TRBV7-2 and TRBJ2-5; D remains ambiguous. This CDR3 region has 13 residues. The germline CDR1 and CDR2 sequences are SGHTA and FQGNSA. Trimming left V 6 bases short and J 5 bases short, with 13 bases between.

J is TRBJ1-2 and V is TRBV5-6; D unclear. Germline V gives CDR1 SGHDT, CDR2 YYEEEE. V shed 4 bases and J shed 2 bases, with 15 bases lying between them. There are 15 residues in the CDR3. For the CDR3, the DNA is TGTGCCAGCAGCCCGGGCAGAGGTAGGAACTATGGCTACACCTTC. It yields the protein CASSPGRGRNYGYTF.

CDR3 bases: TGTGCCAGCAGCTTAGAAGCGAATAGCAATCAGCCCCAGCATTTT. It translates to CASSLEANSNQPQHF. The chain couples TRBV7-2 to TRBJ1-5; D unclear. The CDR3 length is 15 residues. CDR1 and CDR2 from the germline V gene are SGHTA and FQGNSA. V was trimmed by 1 base and J by 0 bases, leaving 7 bases between them.

Notes on this clonotype: With a much larger clone just one base away, this may be a read error. The conserved closing phenylalanine or tryptophan is absent in this CDR3, likely reflecting a read error. The V call is TRBV7-2, the J call TRBJ1-4; TRBD1 is a possible D gene (6 bases). The V gene's germline CDR1 is SGHTA and CDR2 FQGNSA. Deletions cut 2 bases from V and 7 bases from J, with 11 bases between. The CDR3 consists of 14 residues. The CDR3 DNA is TGTGCCAGCAGCTTAAACAGGGACGGTGAAAAACTGTTTTTG. This translates into CASSLNRDGEKLFL.

This clonotype was seen a handful of times. This chain uses TRBV12-3 or TRBV12-4 with TRBJ1-1; D remains ambiguous. The CDR3 contains 13 residues. V lost 7 bases, J lost 2 bases, and 11 bases lay in between. As DNA, the CDR3 is TGTGCCAGCACCCAGCCAGCCAACACTGAAGCTTTCTTT. Protein: CASTQPANTEAFF.

V usage is TRBV20-1 and J usage is TRBJ2-5; 7 positions match TRBD2. The V segment lost 4 bases and the J segment 1 base; nucleotides outside the gene matches: 18. Germline CDR1 reads DFQATT; CDR2 reads SNEGSKA (reference sequence). This CDR3 comprises 18 residues. CDR3 sequence: CSATSIPRLAGPQETQYF. Here the CDR3 DNA reads TGCAGTGCTACCTCAATCCCCAGATTAGCGGGTCCCCAAGAGACCCAGTACTTC.

In this sample, this clonotype turned up many times. This chain links TRBV7-2 with TRBJ1-5; D is undetermined. Germline values: CDR1 SGHTA, CDR2 FQGNSA. V shed 1 base and J shed 2 bases, with 9 bases lying between them. The CDR3 runs 15 residues. The CDR3 is CASSLGGMGNQPQHF. The DNA of the CDR3 is TGTGCCAGCAGCTTAGGGGGAATGGGCAATCAGCCCCAGCATTTT.

The chain carries TRBV7-9 and TRBJ2-7; D may be TRBD1 (5 bases). Between the trimmed V and J ends, which lost 1 base and 4 bases, there was a span of 17 bases. Germline-derived CDR1 and CDR2 are SEHNR and FQNEAQ (reference sequence). This CDR3 is built from 16 residues. The CDR3 is CASSLGFEGESYEQYF. In DNA form, the CDR3 reads TGTGCCAGCAGCTTAGGGTTCGAAGGGGAAAGTTACGAGCAGTACTTC.

By frequency in the sample, this clonotype is medium-sized. The chain recombines TRBV11-2 with TRBJ1-4; D gene uncertain. The germline V gene has CDR1 SGHAT and CDR2 FQNNGV. CDR3 length equals 16 residues. Trimming cost V 5 bases and J 0 bases, with 13 bases left between them. CDR3 coding DNA: TGTGCCAGCAGCCCCGACCCCGGGGCAACTAATGAAAAACTGTTTTTT. It yields the protein CASSPDPGATNEKLFF.